One and the same sample provided the 28 T cell receptor beta chains below, sequenced in a study of cytomegalovirus exposure and HLA in healthy donors (dated by TCRdb to the late 2010s). The library was obtained by the immunoSEQ multiplex PCR assay. For the multiplex PCR, a mixture combining 60 forward primers for TCR Vbeta segments and 13 reverse primers for TCR Jbeta segments was used. TCRdb mirrors the immuneACCESS table, restricted to in-frame sequences. Some clones are absent from its copies; in checked studies, under half trace to an unresolved V gene, and the reason for the others is unknown. This sample's table contains some 76,000 clones. The ten most abundant clones make up around 2.4% of the sample. Specimen: PBMCs. Receptor source: a female donor in good health and CMV-seropositive.

This chain joins TRBV29-1 and TRBJ2-3, with D maybe TRBD1 (6 bases). CDR1 is SQVTM, CDR2 ANQGSEA, per germline. V gave up 0 bases and J gave up 3 bases, with 19 bases separating them. The CDR3 has 17 amino acids. The CDR3 loop is CSVEDRGRGQGTDTQYF. The CDR3 nucleotides are TGCAGCGTTGAAGACAGGGGCAGGGGTCAGGGGACAGATACGCAGTATTTT.

The chain combines TRBV10-3 with TRBJ2-7; 10 bases map to TRBD1. CDR3 length equals 14 residues. J was trimmed by 6 bases and V by 6 bases; bases with no gene match: 8. Germline assignment: CDR1 ENHRY and CDR2 SYGVKD. CDR3 sequence (DNA): TGTGCCATCAGACGGACAGGGGGGCTGAGCGAGCAGTACTTC. Its translation is CAIRRTGGLSEQYF.

V usage is TRBV6-5 and J usage is TRBJ2-1, with 7 bases aligning to TRBD2. V shed 1 base, J shed 10 bases, and the junction held 10 bases outside the gene matches. Germline V gene sequence: CDR1 MNHEY, CDR2 SVGAGI. The CDR3 covers 15 residues. CDR3 nucleotides: TGTGCCAGCAGTTACTTGATCCCCAACGGGGGGGAGCAGTTCTTC. Amino acid sequence: CASSYLIPNGGEQFF.

About this clone itself: The junction does not match germline at one end; this may be a read error. This chain uses TRBV9 with TRBJ2-5, with 10 bases aligning to TRBD2. In germline, CDR1 is SGDLS, CDR2 YYNGEE. The CDR3 runs to 13 residues. The CDR3 region is CASSVDGLAEKDF. The CDR3 DNA is TGTGCCAGCAGCGTAGACGGACTAGCGGAAAAAGACTTC.

In regard to this clone: The limits of the CDR3 on the DNA are not certain, so only TCRdb's listed CDR3 is given. The chain joins TRBV28 to TRBJ1-2. The CDR3 numbers 12 amino acids, ends counted. The germline CDR1 and CDR2 sequences are MDHEN and SYDVKM. CDR3 residues: CASTSGNYGYTF.

CDR3 sequence: CASSQEGSGSTDTQYF. The DNA for the CDR3 is TGCGCCAGCAGCCAAGAGGGTAGCGGAAGCACAGATACGCAGTATTTT. The chain links TRBV4-1 to TRBJ2-3, with a possible D match to TRBD2 (6 bases). The CDR3 runs to 16 residues. V lost 0 bases and J lost 0, with 10 bases in between. Germline CDR1 and CDR2: MGHRA and YSYEKL.

This sequence joins TRBV2 and TRBJ1-1; 7 bases are a match to TRBD1. This CDR3 has 15 residues. With 2 bases clipped from V and 1 base from J, the junction kept 4 bases outside the gene matches. Germline V gene sequence: CDR1 SNHLY, CDR2 FYNNEI. CDR3 protein: CASSELGQTNTEAFF. The CDR3 DNA reads TGTGCCAGCAGTGAACTGGGACAGACGAACACTGAAGCTTTCTTT.

The chain joins TRBV18 to TRBJ1-5; 9 bases match TRBD1. V shed 2 bases, J shed 3 bases, and the junction held 5 bases outside the gene matches. This CDR3 is built from 16 residues. In germline, CDR1 is KGHSH, CDR2 LQKENI. DNA for the CDR3: TGTGCCAGCTCACCAATTAGGACAGGGGACAATCAGCCCCAGCATTTT. Protein: CASSPIRTGDNQPQHF. The entire variable domain, with the rest obtained from reference TRBV18 and TRBJ1-5, is as follows: NAGVMQNPRHLVRRRGQEARLRCSPMKGHSHVYWYRQLPEEGLKFMVYLQKENIIDESGMPKERFSAEFPKEGPSILRIQQVVRGDSAAYFCASSPIRTGDNQPQHFGDGTRLSIL.

V and J are TRBV13 and TRBJ2-5, with D perhaps TRBD2 (5 bases). Germline V gene sequence: CDR1 PRHDT, CDR2 FYEKMQ (reference sequence). V lost 4 bases and J lost 5, with 14 bases in between. The CDR3 covers 14 residues. The CDR3: CASSSVARAETQYF. CDR3 sequence (DNA): TGTGCCAGCAGCTCCGTAGCGAGGGCCGAGACCCAGTACTTC.

This chain connects TRBV7-3 to TRBJ2-1; TRBD2 matches at 7 bases. In germline, CDR1 is SGHTA, CDR2 FQGTGA. After removal of 3 bases from V and 6 bases from J, the junction contained 8 bases not matched to a gene. The CDR3 has 15 residues. The CDR3 bases are TGTGCCAGCAGCTTTTTTCCGGGAGGCCGCAATGAGCAGTTCTTC. Translating it yields CASSFFPGGRNEQFF.

This rearrangement joins TRBV18 to TRBJ2-5, with 9 bases lining up with TRBD1. The CDR3 totals 16 residues. Trimming took 2 bases from V and 1 from J; bases not matched to a gene: 5. CDR1 and CDR2 (germline): KGHSH, LQKENI. As DNA, the CDR3 is TGTGCCAGCTCACCATCGAGGACAGGGGTCCAAGAGACCCAGTACTTC. Its protein is CASSPSRTGVQETQYF.

The rearrangement links TRBV19 to TRBJ1-1, with D possibly matching TRBD1 (6 bases). The germline gives CDR1 LNHDA, CDR2 SQIVND (reference sequence). This CDR3 region has 14 residues. The V gene lost 3 bases and the J gene lost 8 bases, with 16 bases spanning the gap. The CDR3 loop reads CASSIPAQGTEAFF. CDR3 coding DNA: TGTGCCAGTAGTATTCCTGCGCAGGGGACCGAAGCTTTCTTT.

This chain links TRBV5-6 with TRBJ2-1; 11 bases match TRBD2. Germline loops: CDR1 SGHDT, CDR2 YYEEEE. The length of the CDR3 is 17 residues. Trimming at V came to 0 bases and at J to 3 bases, leaving 5 bases not matched to a gene. CDR3 coding DNA: TGTGCCAGCAGCTTGGGGGCGGGACTAGCGGACTACAATGAGCAGTTCTTC. It specifies CASSLGAGLADYNEQFF. Full variable domain (remainder filled in from reference TRBV5-6 and TRBJ2-1): DAGVTQSPTHLIKTRGQQVTLRCSPKSGHDTVSWYQQALGQGPQFIFQYYEEEERQRGNFPDRFSGHQFPNYSSELNVNALLLGDSALYLCASSLGAGLADYNEQFFGPGTRLTVL.

V is TRBV19 and J is TRBJ1-2; 7 bases are a match to TRBD1. CDR3 length: 14 amino acids. CDR1 is LNHDA and CDR2 is SQIVND in the germline V gene (reference sequence). Trimming cost V 3 bases and J 4 bases; bases outside gene matches: 5. The CDR3 loop reads CASSMGQRSYGYTF. CDR3 nucleotides: TGTGCCAGTAGTATGGGACAGCGGAGCTATGGCTACACCTTC. Full variable domain (remainder filled in from reference TRBV19 and TRBJ1-2): DGGITQSPKYLFRKEGQNVTLSCEQNLNHDAMYWYRQDPGQGLRLIYYSQIVNDFQKGDIAEGYSVSREKKESFPLTVTSAQKNPTAFYLCASSMGQRSYGYTFGSGTRLTVV.

V and J are TRBV7-3 and TRBJ1-1; D gene ambiguous. The germline V gene has CDR1 SGHTA and CDR2 FQGTGA. V was cut by 3 bases and J by 1 base, with 6 bases left in between. The CDR3 is made up of 13 amino acids. The chain's CDR3 is CASSFERNTEAFF. CDR3 bases: TGTGCCAGCAGCTTCGAGAGGAACACTGAAGCTTTCTTT. The full variable domain, rest sourced from reference TRBV7-3 and TRBJ1-1, is GAGVSQTPSNKVTEKGKYVELRCDPISGHTALYWYRQSLGQGPEFLIYFQGTGAADDSGLPNDRFFAVRPEGSVSTLKIQRTERGDSAVYLCASSFERNTEAFFGQGTRLTVV.

The chain uses TRBV4-3 and TRBJ1-5, with 9 bases lining up with TRBD1. Germline CDR1 is LGHNA and CDR2 is YSLEER. The CDR3 consists of 16 residues. The J segment lost 8 bases and the V segment lost 0 bases, leaving 8 bases of the junction unmatched. CDR3 sequence reads: CASSQELGQGSEPQHF. The CDR3 nucleotides are TGCGCCAGCAGCCAAGAGTTGGGACAGGGAAGTGAGCCCCAGCATTTT.

J is TRBJ1-2 and V is TRBV28; 9 bases fit TRBD1. Germline V gene sequence: CDR1 MDHEN, CDR2 SYDVKM. The CDR3 is 15 amino acids. Trimming at V came to 6 bases and at J to 5 bases, leaving 10 bases not matched to a gene. The CDR3 loop reads CASSPVGTGLYGYTF. The CDR3 nucleotides are TGTGCCAGCAGCCCAGTCGGGACAGGGTTGTATGGCTACACCTTC.

The chain carries TRBV6-5 and TRBJ2-7, with D uncertain. The V gene lost 7 bases and the J gene lost 2 bases, with 18 bases spanning the gap. This CDR3 comprises 15 residues. CDR1 and CDR2 from the germline V gene are MNHEY and SVGAGI. CDR3 in amino acids: CASKKTAWSTYEQYF. CDR3 DNA: TGTGCCAGCAAAAAGACGGCCTGGAGCACCTACGAGCAGTACTTC.

V gene TRBV7-2 combines with J gene TRBJ2-7; 14 nucleotides agree with TRBD2. Trimming cost V 5 bases and J 6 bases; bases outside gene matches: 15. This CDR3 region has 18 residues. The germline V gene has CDR1 SGHTA and CDR2 FQGNSA. In DNA form, the CDR3 reads TGTGCCAGCAGCCCGCACCGACCGTCGGGACTAGCGGGAGCCGAGCAGTACTTC. Protein product: CASSPHRPSGLAGAEQYF.

The genes are TRBV4-1 and TRBJ2-3; 9 bases match TRBD1. The ends lost 1 base at V and 2 bases at J; junction bases unmatched: 1. The CDR3 extends over 15 amino acids. Germline V gene sequence: CDR1 MGHRA, CDR2 YSYEKL. The CDR3: CASSQGTGDTDTQYF. Written as DNA, the CDR3 is TGCGCCAGCAGCCAAGGGACAGGGGACACAGATACGCAGTATTTT.

The CDR3 region is CASSGQEPYEQYF. CDR3 coding DNA: TGTGCCAGCTCAGGACAGGAGCCCTACGAGCAGTACTTC. This chain uses TRBV18 with TRBJ2-7; TRBD1 agrees at 7 bases. CDR1 and CDR2 from the germline V gene are KGHSH and LQKENI. The CDR3 has 13 residues. Trimming took 5 bases from V and 2 from J; bases not matched to a gene: 3.

J is TRBJ2-7 and V is TRBV7-6; TRBD1 aligns across 7 bases. This CDR3 is built from 16 residues. With 2 bases clipped from V and 2 bases from J, the junction kept 9 bases outside the gene matches. Per germline, CDR1 SGHVS and CDR2 FNYEAQ. CDR3 region: CASSLFSGGTAYEQYF. For the CDR3, the DNA is TGTGCCAGCAGCTTATTTTCAGGGGGTACCGCCTACGAGCAGTACTTC.

The chain uses TRBV2 and TRBJ1-1; D not resolved. CDR1 and CDR2 (germline): SNHLY, FYNNEI. V dropped 1 base and J dropped 5 bases, with 8 bases sitting between them. The CDR3 spans 13 residues. CDR3 sequence reads: CASSEEVRTEAFF. The DNA of the CDR3 is TGTGCCAGCAGTGAAGAGGTGAGGACTGAAGCTTTCTTT.

The chain has TRBV2 and TRBJ1-1; TRBD1 aligns across 8 bases. The CDR3 totals 15 residues. Germline V gene lookup returns CDR1 SNHLY and CDR2 FYNNEI. Trimming cost V 6 bases and J 1 base; bases outside gene matches: 7. The CDR3 reads CASSQQGTGNTEAFF. In DNA, the CDR3 is TGTGCCAGCAGCCAACAAGGGACAGGGAACACTGAAGCTTTCTTT.

The chain uses TRBV6-4 and TRBJ2-7, with 12 bases aligning to TRBD2. J gave up 6 bases and V 4 bases, and 13 bases lay outside the gene matches. Germline CDR1 MRHNA, CDR2 SNTAGT. There are 17 residues in the CDR3. The CDR3 coding sequence is TGTGCCAGCAGTGCATGCCAGACTAGCGGGAGTGTCTGCGAGCAGTACTTC. Protein: CASSACQTSGSVCEQYF.

V and J are TRBV9 and TRBJ2-1; 8 bases agree with TRBD2. The CDR3 spans 13 residues. CDR1 and CDR2 from the germline V gene are SGDLS and YYNGEE. V shed 1 base and J 8 bases; nucleotides not matched to a gene: 2. As DNA, the CDR3 is TGTGCCAGCAGCGTAACTAGCGGCGATGAGCAGTTCTTC. Its translation: CASSVTSGDEQFF.

V and J are TRBV5-4 and TRBJ1-5; no reliable D call. The germline CDR1 and CDR2 sequences are SGHNT and YYREEE (reference sequence). The V end lost 0 bases, the J end lost 4 bases, and 5 bases lay between the germline ends. This CDR3 spans 13 amino acids. The CDR3 coding sequence is TGTGCCAGCAGCTTGGCGGGGAATCAGCCCCAGCATTTT. It yields the protein CASSLAGNQPQHF.

The chain uses TRBV29-1 and TRBJ2-1, with no clear D. CDR1 SQVTM and CDR2 ANQGSEA come from the germline V gene. With 7 bases removed from V and 4 bases from J, the gap between germline ends came to 8 bases. There are 11 residues in the CDR3. The CDR3 reads CSAGEYNEQFF. The CDR3 DNA reads TGCAGCGCCGGAGAGTACAATGAGCAGTTCTTC.